These 11 T cell receptor beta chains were sequenced from one sample in a study of CD8+ T cells in alopecia areata. Pooled cells of cutaneous lymph node origin were sorted on CD4, CD8alpha, NKG2D, NKG2ACE and other markers. After isolation, RNA underwent reverse transcription to generate cDNA as the sequencing template. Assay used: immunoSEQ multiplex PCR; TCRdb lists only in-frame clones, some missing. The table lists 250,000 or so clones, with no singletons. The material sequenced was CD4+ T cells sorted from a lymph node. These receptors came from a C3H/HeJ mouse with alopecia areata. MHC haplotype of the strain: H2-k.

Details on this clone: Gene names follow the mouse nomenclature. The read falls 3 residues short of the CDR3 end, and the missing part is taken from the germline J gene. The V call is TRBV5, the J call TRBJ1-6; D gene uncertain. TRBJ1-6 carries the ORF label, with uncertain function. CDR3 length equals 17 residues. V lost 0 bases to trimming and J lost 0 bases, with 9 bases between them. Germline loops: CDR1 LGHNA, CDR2 YNLKQL (reference sequence). CDR3 DNA, as far as it was read: TGTGCCAGCAGCCAAGATGACAAAAATTCCTATAATTCGCCC. Translating gives CASSQDDKNSYNSP. In full, the CDR3 is CASSQDDKNSYNSPLYF.

As for this clone: The gene names given are mouse names. The read comes to an end 4 residues before the CDR3 does, leaving the germline J gene to fill in the end. The rearrangement uses TRBV1 and TRBJ2-5; 10 bases agree with TRBD1. In germline, CDR1 is NSQYPW, CDR2 LRSPGD (reference sequence). The CDR3 consists of 16 residues. The CDR3 bases that were read are TGCACCTGCAGTGCAGATCCCGGGACAGGGGAAGAC. This gives the protein CTCSADPGTGED. The whole CDR3 sequence reads CTCSADPGTGEDTQYF. The complete variable domain, with remaining parts taken from reference TRBV1 and TRBJ2-5, reads VTLLEQNPRWRLVPRGQAVNLRCILKNSQYPWMSWYQQDLQKQLQWLFTLRSPGDKEVKSLPGADYLATRVTDTELRLQVANMSQGRTLYCTCSADPGTGEDTQYFGPGTRLLVL.

In regard to this clone: Gene names are the mouse ones. The CDR3 end is not reached by the read, which stops 4 residues before it; the germline J gene fills it in. The chain recombines TRBV13-1 with TRBJ2-5, with D maybe TRBD1 (5 bases). V was shortened by 3 bases and J by 1 base, with 9 bases between the two germline ends. This CDR3 has 14 residues. Looked up from germline, CDR1 is NSHNY and CDR2 is SYGAGN. CDR3 DNA, as far as it was read: TGTGCCAGCAGTGCCTTCAGGGACCAAGAC. It is translated as CASSAFRDQD. The whole CDR3 is CASSAFRDQDTQYF.

As regards this clone: Mouse gene names and germline throughout. Sequencing ends 4 residues short of the CDR3 end; the germline J gene provides the rest. V usage is TRBV13-3 and J usage is TRBJ2-4; tentatively, D is TRBD2 (6 bases). The CDR3 spans 17 residues. With 0 bases removed from V and 0 bases from J, the gap between germline ends came to 14 bases. The germline V gene has CDR1 NNHDY and CDR2 SYVADS. The CDR3 reads CASSDARWGTSQNTLYF. Incomplete CDR3 DNA: TGTGCCAGCAGTGATGCACGCTGGGGAACTAGTCAAAAC.

About this clone itself: Genes and germline are mouse. Read coverage stops 4 residues before the CDR3 terminus; the germline J gene supplies the remainder. J is TRBJ2-3 and V is TRBV13-1; 9 positions match TRBD1. Germline CDR1 reads NSHNY; CDR2 reads SYGAGN. Trimming at V came to 8 bases and at J to 3 bases, leaving 7 bases not matched to a gene. CDR3 length: 14 residues. CDR3: CASNRGRGAETLYF. CDR3 DNA (partial): TGTGCCAGTAACAGGGGGCGGGGAGCAGAA.

Remarks on this clone: Mouse gene names apply. Other nucleotide sequences from this sample produce the same CDR3. CDR3 DNA (partial): TGTGCCAGCAGTCCTACTGGGGGGGCTAGTGCAGAA. This gives the protein CASSPTGGASAE. The whole CDR3 region reads CASSPTGGASAETLYF. J is TRBJ2-3 and V is TRBV5; 11 nucleotides match TRBD2. From the germline J gene comes the end of the CDR3, since the read stops 4 residues before it. V trimming: 6 bases; J trimming: 0 bases; junction bases outside the gene matches: 5. This CDR3 has 16 amino acids. CDR1 is LGHNA and CDR2 is YNLKQL in the germline V gene (reference sequence).

This clone occurred a few times. At one end the junction does not follow the germline gene, possibly because of a read error. Germline and genes: mouse. CDR3 bases read: TGTACCAGCAGCCAAGATCCACTCCAAGAC. Its protein is CTSSQDPLQD. The full CDR3 protein reads CTSSQDPLQDTQYF. The chain employs TRBV5 and TRBJ2-5, with no clear D. Sequencing ends 4 residues short of the CDR3 end; the germline J gene provides the rest. CDR1 is LGHNA and CDR2 is YNLKQL in the germline V gene (reference sequence). The CDR3 length is 14 residues.

Details on this clone: Genes and germline are mouse. The CDR3 is cut off 4 residues early in the read; its end comes from the germline J gene. V gene TRBV19 combines with J gene TRBJ2-2; 12 bases agree with TRBD2. In germline, CDR1 is FNHDT, CDR2 SITEND (reference sequence). V dropped 5 bases and J dropped 0; count of bases not matched to a gene: 5. This CDR3 region has 17 residues. CDR3 DNA (partial): TGTGCCAGCAGCTCCGACTGGGGGGGCGCAAACACCGGG. This codes for CASSSDWGGANTG. In full, the CDR3 reads CASSSDWGGANTGQLYF.

The sample holds a few counts of this clone. Gene names refer to mouse genes. The CDR3 is cut off 4 residues early in the read; its end comes from the germline J gene. This chain connects TRBV13-1 to TRBJ2-2; D gene ambiguous. The CDR3 is 14 residues long. Trimming shortened V by 0 bases and J by 3 bases, and 6 bases separated the two germline ends. Germline-derived CDR1 and CDR2 are NSHNY and SYGAGN. CDR3 bases read: TGTGCCAGCAGTGATGCGCCAGACACCGGG. Protein: CASSDAPDTG. The whole CDR3 sequence reads CASSDAPDTGQLYF.

A few counts support this clone. Gene and germline names: mouse. The read terminates 4 residues before the CDR3 end, so the remaining end is supplied by the germline J gene. The rearrangement links TRBV13-3 to TRBJ1-2; D remains unclear. The CDR3 runs 13 residues. The V and J ends lost 1 base and 3 bases respectively, with 7 bases between them. Germline lookup yields CDR1 NNHDY and CDR2 SYVADS. CDR3 DNA, as far as it was read: TGTGCCAGCAGTGATTCTGGGGACTCC. It encodes CASSDSGDS. The entire CDR3 sequence reads CASSDSGDSDYTF.

This clone has only a few counts. Each gene name is a mouse one. The observed sequence ends 4 residues before the CDR3 terminus, with the missing tail filled in from the germline J gene. This CDR3 is also generated by other DNA sequences in the sample. The chain joins TRBV1 to TRBJ1-1; 10 nucleotides line up with TRBD1. J lost 3 bases, V lost 0 bases, and 1 base had no gene match. The germline V gene has CDR1 NSQYPW and CDR2 LRSPGD (reference sequence). The CDR3 covers 15 residues. The CDR3 loop reads CTCSAETGGYTEVFF. The CDR3 bases that were read are TGCACCTGCAGTGCAGAGACAGGGGGCTACACA.